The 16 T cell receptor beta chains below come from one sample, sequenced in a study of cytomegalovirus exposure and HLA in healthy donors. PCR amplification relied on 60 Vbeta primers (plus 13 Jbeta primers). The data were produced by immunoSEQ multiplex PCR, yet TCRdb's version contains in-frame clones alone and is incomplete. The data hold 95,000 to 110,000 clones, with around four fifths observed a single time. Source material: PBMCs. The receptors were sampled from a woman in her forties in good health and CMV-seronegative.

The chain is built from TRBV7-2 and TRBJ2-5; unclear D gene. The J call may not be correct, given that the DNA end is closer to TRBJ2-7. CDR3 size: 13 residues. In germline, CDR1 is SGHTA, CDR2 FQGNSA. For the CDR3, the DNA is TGTGCCAGCAGCTTAGGGTTTGGCGGCGAGCAGTACTTC. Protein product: CASSLGFGGEQYF.

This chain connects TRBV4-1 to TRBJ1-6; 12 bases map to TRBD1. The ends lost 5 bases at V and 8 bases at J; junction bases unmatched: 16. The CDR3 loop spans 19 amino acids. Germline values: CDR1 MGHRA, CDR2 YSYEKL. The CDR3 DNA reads TGCGCCAGCAGCTTTATCCGGGACAGGGGGCCAGTTTCCCATTCACCCCTCCACTTT. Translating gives CASSFIRDRGPVSHSPLHF.

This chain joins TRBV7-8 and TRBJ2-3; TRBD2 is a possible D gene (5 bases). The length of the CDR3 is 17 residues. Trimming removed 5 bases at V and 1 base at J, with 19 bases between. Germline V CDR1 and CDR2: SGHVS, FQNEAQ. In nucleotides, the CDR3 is TGTGCCAGCAGCGAATCCGGGAAGGCTCTTCGCACAGATACGCAGTATTTT. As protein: CASSESGKALRTDTQYF. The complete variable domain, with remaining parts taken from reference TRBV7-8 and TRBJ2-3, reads GAGVSQSPRYKVAKRGQDVALRCDPISGHVSLFWYQQALGQGPEFLTYFQNEAQLDKSGLPSDRFFAERPEGSVSTLKIQRTQQEDSAVYLCASSESGKALRTDTQYFGPGTRLTVL.

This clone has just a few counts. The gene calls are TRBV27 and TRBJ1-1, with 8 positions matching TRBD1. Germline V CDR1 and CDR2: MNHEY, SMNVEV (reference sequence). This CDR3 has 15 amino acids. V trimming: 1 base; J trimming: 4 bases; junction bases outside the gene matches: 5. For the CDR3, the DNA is TGTGCCAGCAGTTTATTATCCACAGGGGGCACTGAAGCTTTCTTT. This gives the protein CASSLLSTGGTEAFF.

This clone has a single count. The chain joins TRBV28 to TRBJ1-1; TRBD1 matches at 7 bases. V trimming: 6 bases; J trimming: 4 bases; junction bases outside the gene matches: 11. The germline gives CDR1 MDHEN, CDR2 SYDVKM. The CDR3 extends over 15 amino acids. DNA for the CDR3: TGTGCCAGCAGGGGGTCCACAGGGGCCCTCACTGAAGCTTTCTTT. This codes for CASRGSTGALTEAFF.

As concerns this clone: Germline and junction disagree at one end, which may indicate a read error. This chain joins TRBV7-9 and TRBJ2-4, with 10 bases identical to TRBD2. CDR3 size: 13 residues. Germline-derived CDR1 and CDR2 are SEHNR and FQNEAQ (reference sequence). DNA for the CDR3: TGTTCCAGCAGCCCTAGCGGGAGCAACATTCAGTACTTC. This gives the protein CSSSPSGSNIQYF.

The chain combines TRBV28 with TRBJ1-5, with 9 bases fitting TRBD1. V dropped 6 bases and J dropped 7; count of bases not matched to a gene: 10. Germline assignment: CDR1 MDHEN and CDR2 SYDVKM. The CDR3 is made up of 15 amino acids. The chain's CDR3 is CASSPPDRGWQPQHF. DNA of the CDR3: TGTGCCAGCAGCCCACCTGACAGGGGGTGGCAGCCCCAGCATTTT.

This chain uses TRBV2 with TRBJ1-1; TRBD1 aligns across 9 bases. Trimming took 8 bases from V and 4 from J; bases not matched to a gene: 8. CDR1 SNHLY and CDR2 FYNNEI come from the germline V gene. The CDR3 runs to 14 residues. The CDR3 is CASGSGTGSTEAFF. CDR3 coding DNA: TGTGCCAGCGGGTCCGGGACAGGGTCCACTGAAGCTTTCTTT.

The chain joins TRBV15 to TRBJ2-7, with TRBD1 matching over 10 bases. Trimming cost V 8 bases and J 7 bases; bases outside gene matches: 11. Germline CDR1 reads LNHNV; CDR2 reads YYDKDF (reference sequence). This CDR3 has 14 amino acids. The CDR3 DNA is TGTGCCACCGGGAGGGGGGACAGGGGCCGGGAGCAGTACTTC. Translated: CATGRGDRGREQYF.

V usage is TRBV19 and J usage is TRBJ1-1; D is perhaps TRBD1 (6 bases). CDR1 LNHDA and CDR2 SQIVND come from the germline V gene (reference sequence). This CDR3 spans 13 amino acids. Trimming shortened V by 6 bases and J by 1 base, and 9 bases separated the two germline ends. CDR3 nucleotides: TGTGCCAGTAGCCGGACAGAGAACACTGAAGCTTTCTTT. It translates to CASSRTENTEAFF.

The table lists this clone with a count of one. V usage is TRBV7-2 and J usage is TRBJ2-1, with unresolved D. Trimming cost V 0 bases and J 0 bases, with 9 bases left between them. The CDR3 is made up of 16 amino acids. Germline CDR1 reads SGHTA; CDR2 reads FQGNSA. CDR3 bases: TGTGCCAGCAGCTTAGCGCGGAGAGCCTCCTACAATGAGCAGTTCTTC. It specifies CASSLARRASYNEQFF.

This CDR3 reads CAVIQEDGEQYF. The CDR3 DNA reads as TGTGCCGTTATCCAGGAAGACGGCGAGCAGTACTTC. This rearrangement joins TRBV2 to TRBJ2-7, with no clear D. V lost 11 bases, J lost 6 bases, and 17 bases lay in between. The CDR3 has 12 residues. CDR1 and CDR2 (germline): SNHLY, FYNNEI.

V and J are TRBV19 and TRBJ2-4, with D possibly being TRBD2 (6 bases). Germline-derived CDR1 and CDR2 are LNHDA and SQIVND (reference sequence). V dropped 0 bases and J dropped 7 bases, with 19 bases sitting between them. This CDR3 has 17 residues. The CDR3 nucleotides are TGTGCCAGTAGTATAGACCGGCTTAGGGATGGGGGGAACATTCAGTACTTC. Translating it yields CASSIDRLRDGGNIQYF.

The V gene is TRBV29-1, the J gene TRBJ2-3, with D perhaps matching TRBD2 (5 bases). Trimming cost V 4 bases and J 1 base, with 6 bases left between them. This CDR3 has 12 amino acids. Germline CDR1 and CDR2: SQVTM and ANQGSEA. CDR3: CSVGRGTDTQYF. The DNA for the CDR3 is TGCAGCGTTGGGCGGGGCACAGATACGCAGTATTTT.

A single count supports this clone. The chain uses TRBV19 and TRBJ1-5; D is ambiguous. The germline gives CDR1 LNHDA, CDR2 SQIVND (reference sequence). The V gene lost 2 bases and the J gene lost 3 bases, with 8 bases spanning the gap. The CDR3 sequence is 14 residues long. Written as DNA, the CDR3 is TGTGCCAGTAGTATACGAGGAAACAATCAGCCCCAGCATTTT. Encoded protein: CASSIRGNNQPQHF.

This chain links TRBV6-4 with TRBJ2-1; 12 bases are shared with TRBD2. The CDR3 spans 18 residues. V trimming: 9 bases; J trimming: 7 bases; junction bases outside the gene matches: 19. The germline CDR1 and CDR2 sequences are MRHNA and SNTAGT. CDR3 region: CASIKCLAGGPRWNEQFF. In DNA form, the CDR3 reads TGTGCCAGTATCAAATGCCTAGCGGGAGGGCCGAGGTGGAATGAGCAGTTCTTC.